The clone carrying this T cell receptor beta chain was recorded once. These data come from a study of blood T cell repertoires in COVID-19. Looking at the study overall: The United States, Italy and Spain provided the acute and convalescent COVID-19 samples. Nucleic acid was either cDNA or gDNA, and it came from T cells, B-cell-depleted T cells, or PBMCs.

Authors' data handling: Amplification of reference gene primers provided the estimated nucleated cell counts. Repertoires were generated with immunoSEQ multiplex PCR, while TCRdb's copy carries only in-frame clones and drops some. V, J and clone size reflect that table, while D and trimming were determined from the DNA. The table records under 350,000 clones, around nine tenths of them present only once. Specimen: peripheral blood. The sequence was collected from a man in his forties with acute or convalescent COVID-19.

In DNA, the CDR3 is TGTGCCAGCAGCTTGGGACTAGCGGTGGGTGAGCAGTTCTTC. Amino acids: CASSLGLAVGEQFF. The rearrangement joins TRBV7-2 to TRBJ2-1; 11 nucleotides match TRBD2. The CDR3 length is 14 residues. Germline lookup yields CDR1 SGHTA and CDR2 FQGNSA. The V and J ends lost 3 bases and 9 bases, in that order; junction bases with no gene match: 4.